The 23 T cell receptor beta chains below were found in one sample sequenced in a study of OX40 agonist ivuxolimab in advanced cancers. Profiling relied on immunoSEQ multiplex PCR, and the TCRdb table lists in-frame clones only, not all of them. This sample has 50,000 to 65,000 clones, with about 83% found just once. The sequencing here drew on CD4+ or CD8+ T cells sorted from blood, taken in a trial of the OX40 agonist ivuxolimab. Receptors originate from an adult with an advanced solid tumor such as melanoma, head and neck, liver or kidney cancer.

This clone appeared once. This chain joins TRBV6-5 and TRBJ1-5; unclear D gene. There are 15 residues in the CDR3. Deletions cut 6 bases from V and 2 bases from J, with 14 bases between. Germline V gene sequence: CDR1 MNHEY, CDR2 SVGAGI. The chain's CDR3 is CASSPSGLGNQPQHF. The CDR3 nucleotides read TGTGCCAGCAGCCCATCCGGGCTAGGCAATCAGCCCCAGCATTTT.

The CDR3 loop is CASRAAGGYTDTQYF. The CDR3 nucleotides are TGTGCCAGCAGAGCAGCGGGAGGATACACAGATACGCAGTATTTT. The V gene is TRBV6-5, the J gene TRBJ2-3, with TRBD2 matching over 9 bases. The CDR3 has 15 residues. J was trimmed by 2 bases and V by 6 bases; bases with no gene match: 6. Germline CDR1 reads MNHEY; CDR2 reads SVGAGI.

The genes are TRBV6-1 and TRBJ2-7, with 9 bases identical to TRBD2. The germline V gene encodes CDR1 MNHNS and CDR2 SASEGT. The CDR3 runs 14 residues. V lost 4 bases and J lost 7; bases outside the gene matches: 8. This CDR3 reads CASSVGLAMREQYF. Here the CDR3 DNA reads TGTGCCAGCAGTGTGGGACTAGCAATGAGGGAGCAGTACTTC.

This clone appeared a single time. As DNA, the CDR3 is TGTGCCAGCGGTTCGACAGGTTATAATTCACCCCTCCACTTT. It specifies CASGSTGYNSPLHF. The chain employs TRBV6-5 and TRBJ1-6, with D possibly being TRBD1 (6 bases). CDR1 and CDR2 from the germline V gene are MNHEY and SVGAGI. V was pared by 8 bases and J by 4 bases, with 12 bases between. The CDR3 has 14 residues.

The gene calls are TRBV20-1 and TRBJ2-4; no definite D call. The CDR3 has 11 amino acids. V lost 3 bases and J 5 bases, leaving 5 bases between the germline ends. Germline V gives CDR1 DFQATT, CDR2 SNEGSKA (reference sequence). CDR3 loop: CSASAENIQYF. In nucleotides, the CDR3 is TGCAGTGCTAGCGCAGAAAACATTCAGTACTTC.

V and J are TRBV5-4 and TRBJ2-5; the D gene could be TRBD1 or TRBD2 (5 bases each). The CDR3 sequence is 13 residues long. Trimming cost V 4 bases and J 1 base, with 8 bases left between them. Germline V gene lookup returns CDR1 SGHNT and CDR2 YYREEE (reference sequence). The CDR3 sequence: CASSPGTQETQYF. The DNA for the CDR3 is TGTGCCAGCAGCCCGGGGACCCAAGAGACCCAGTACTTC.

This clone has just one count. The rearrangement joins TRBV9 to TRBJ2-7; D call uncertain. The CDR3 extends over 14 amino acids. Trimming left V 2 bases short and J 2 bases short, with 11 bases between. Germline CDR1 SGDLS, CDR2 YYNGEE. The CDR3 DNA reads as TGTGCCAGCAGCGTCGTACCAGGAACCTACGAGCAGTACTTC. It translates to CASSVVPGTYEQYF.

The chain recombines TRBV12-5 with TRBJ1-2, with TRBD1 identical over 9 bases. CDR1 LGHNT and CDR2 FRNRAP come from the germline V gene. This CDR3 has 13 residues. Trimming took 5 bases from V and 6 from J; bases not matched to a gene: 4. In nucleotides, the CDR3 is TGTGCTAGTGGTACCGGGACAGGGAATGGCTACACCTTC. The encoded protein is CASGTGTGNGYTF.

This rearrangement joins TRBV28 to TRBJ2-7, with TRBD1 identical over 10 bases. This CDR3 spans 13 amino acids. The ends lost 6 bases at V and 8 bases at J; junction bases unmatched: 7. Germline V gene sequence: CDR1 MDHEN, CDR2 SYDVKM. As DNA, the CDR3 is TGTGCCAGCAGCCCCGGACAGGGGGTGCAGCAGTACTTC. Translated, it gives CASSPGQGVQQYF.

This rearrangement joins TRBV2 to TRBJ1-5; no definite D call. CDR1 and CDR2 (germline): SNHLY, FYNNEI. The CDR3 sequence is 13 residues long. Trimming removed 7 bases at V and 0 bases at J, with 7 bases between. The CDR3 bases are TGTGCCAGCACACTGTCTAGCAATCAGCCCCAGCATTTT. This encodes CASTLSSNQPQHF.

The gene calls are TRBV2 and TRBJ1-4, with TRBD1 matching over 7 bases. This CDR3 has 14 amino acids. The germline gives CDR1 SNHLY, CDR2 FYNNEI. V lost 6 bases to trimming and J lost 4 bases; unmatched junction nucleotides: 5. The CDR3: CASRAGQNNEKLFF. The CDR3 DNA follows: TGTGCCAGCAGGGCGGGACAGAATAATGAAAAACTGTTTTTT.

The J gene is TRBJ2-1, the V gene TRBV6-1, with D possibly being TRBD1 (5 bases). Germline values: CDR1 MNHNS, CDR2 SASEGT. Deletions cut 7 bases from V and 6 bases from J, with 19 bases between. The CDR3 spans 15 residues. The CDR3 DNA is TGTGCCAGCATGGGGATCGTTGGGGCGTTCAATGAGCAGTTCTTC. This codes for CASMGIVGAFNEQFF.

This clone occurred once. The J gene is TRBJ2-7, the V gene TRBV7-9; 13 bases fit TRBD2. CDR3 length: 17 residues. In germline, CDR1 is SEHNR, CDR2 FQNEAQ (reference sequence). V lost 5 bases to trimming and J lost 1 base; unmatched junction nucleotides: 8. CDR3 nucleotides: TGTGCCAGCAGCGTCCGGACTAGCGGGAGAGCGTCCTACGAGCAGTACTTC. Translated: CASSVRTSGRASYEQYF.

The chain employs TRBV19 and TRBJ1-1; maybe TRBD1 (6 bases). The CDR3 spans 13 residues. V was trimmed by 6 bases and J by 1 base, leaving 9 bases between them. The germline CDR1 and CDR2 sequences are LNHDA and SQIVND (reference sequence). The CDR3 loop is CASSKTGNTEAFF. In DNA, the CDR3 is TGTGCCAGTAGCAAGACAGGGAACACTGAAGCTTTCTTT.

This clone was seen more than once but under ten times. As DNA, the CDR3 is TGTGCCAGCAGGGGACTACCAAACACCGGGGAGCTGTTTTTT. Encoded protein: CASRGLPNTGELFF. V and J are TRBV9 and TRBJ2-2; 7 bases line up with TRBD2. With V trimmed by 5 bases and J by 2 bases, 3 bases remained unmatched. Germline CDR1 and CDR2: SGDLS and YYNGEE. The length of the CDR3 is 14 residues.

This clone was recorded only once. This rearrangement joins TRBV2 to TRBJ2-1, with D maybe TRBD2 (6 bases). V shed 2 bases and J shed 3 bases, with 11 bases lying between them. CDR1 and CDR2 from the germline V gene are SNHLY and FYNNEI. This CDR3 has 15 residues. CDR3 DNA: TGTGCCAGCAGTGAATGGCGGGACCTCTACAATGAGCAGTTCTTC. Translated: CASSEWRDLYNEQFF.

The count of this clone is one. The V call is TRBV4-1, the J call TRBJ2-3; a weak D match, TRBD2 (6 bases). Trimming left V 2 bases short and J 14 bases short, with 14 bases between. Per the germline V gene, CDR1 is MGHRA and CDR2 is YSYEKL. The CDR3 length is 12 residues. CDR3 region: CASSQTPSEWYF. The CDR3 DNA is TGCGCCAGCAGCCAAACCCCTAGCGAATGGTATTTT.

This clone is labeled as medium-sized. This chain connects TRBV25-1 to TRBJ2-7; 8 nucleotides match TRBD1. The trim removed 3 bases at V and 5 bases at J, leaving 3 bases unmatched. Germline assignment: CDR1 MGHDK and CDR2 SYGVNS. The CDR3 length is 13 residues. The CDR3 reads CASSETGAHEQYF. The DNA for the CDR3 is TGTGCCAGCAGTGAGACAGGGGCCCACGAGCAGTACTTC.

The V and J genes are TRBV19 and TRBJ2-5; 11 bases align to TRBD1. V lost 4 bases and J lost 1; bases outside the gene matches: 5. CDR1 and CDR2 from the germline V gene are LNHDA and SQIVND (reference sequence). This CDR3 is built from 16 residues. CDR3: CASSTTGTGGQETQYF. The CDR3 region has the DNA TGTGCCAGTAGTACCACCGGGACAGGGGGCCAAGAGACCCAGTACTTC.

This clone was seen just once. The genes are TRBV15 and TRBJ2-1, with 10 bases lining up with TRBD1. Germline loops: CDR1 LNHNV, CDR2 YYDKDF (reference sequence). The trim removed 2 bases at V and 5 bases at J, leaving 6 bases unmatched. CDR3 length equals 16 residues. The CDR3 here is CATSRRGTGDHNEQFF. The CDR3 DNA sequence: TGTGCCACCAGCAGACGGGGGACAGGGGACCACAATGAGCAGTTCTTC.

This chain joins TRBV5-6 and TRBJ1-4; D call uncertain. This CDR3 region has 14 residues. Trimming left V 0 bases short and J 2 bases short, with 5 bases between. Germline V gene sequence: CDR1 SGHDT, CDR2 YYEEEE. The CDR3 DNA is TGTGCCAGCAGCTTGGAGAGGACTAATGAAAAACTGTTTTTT. It encodes CASSLERTNEKLFF.

This clone was seen a single time. This sequence joins TRBV4-1 and TRBJ2-3; D perhaps matches TRBD1 (6 bases). The CDR3 totals 17 residues. CDR1 and CDR2 from the germline V gene are MGHRA and YSYEKL. V lost 0 bases, J lost 0 bases, and 13 bases lay in between. This chain's CDR3 is CASSQEWGQVSTDTQYF. CDR3 coding DNA: TGCGCCAGCAGCCAAGAATGGGGGCAGGTTAGCACAGATACGCAGTATTTT.

This clone was counted between two and nine times. The CDR3 region has the DNA TGCGCCAGCAGCCAAGGACCGCAGGTACTGCTCGAGCAGTACTTC. The encoded protein is CASSQGPQVLLEQYF. The J gene is TRBJ2-7, the V gene TRBV4-1; D ambiguous. V lost 1 base and J lost 6, with 16 bases in between. The CDR3 covers 15 residues. The germline CDR1 and CDR2 sequences are MGHRA and YSYEKL.